This T cell receptor beta chain was found in a study of shared clonotypes between healthy human individuals. In germline, CDR1 is ENHRY, CDR2 SYGVKD. V was clipped by 10 bases and J by 6 bases, with 16 bases between them. This CDR3 contains 13 residues. This clone was found once. Several immunoSEQ 96-well plates shared each subset's DNA, each plate a replicate. This table comes from immunoSEQ multiplex PCR, and its TCRdb copy is limited to in-frame clones, with some not included. The sample includes approximately 2.5 million clones, approximately 90% seen only once; the top ten take 0.13% to 0.15%. The receptor's source is a man younger than 30 in good health. V is TRBV10-3 and J is TRBJ2-1; D is perhaps TRBD2 (6 bases). Sequencing input: naive CD4+ T cells sorted from blood. As for subset: CD45RA+ positively selected. The CDR3 coding sequence is TGTGCCACAGCCGGGACTTTCCTCAATGAGCAGTTCTTC. Encoded protein: CATAGTFLNEQFF.